The 11 T cell receptor beta chains below come from one sample, sequenced in a study of T cell repertoires in cytomegalovirus infection. TCRdb re-called the reads with MiXCR, one entry per CDR3 protein. The sample consists of hundreds of thousands of distinct CDR3 sequences, under 45% of them appearing once. The antigens for these receptors are not known. This specimen consisted of cultured PBMCs, obtained from culture after CMV antigen stimulation. The source of these receptors is a human donor in good health (CMV status not recorded). Some clones in this sample may be carry-over from other donors' samples.

A few counts support this clonotype. The V and J genes are TRBV7-2 and TRBJ2-3; 13 bases are shared with TRBD2. Germline loops: CDR1 SGHTA, CDR2 FQGNSA. The junction had 8 bases not matched to a gene; V was cut back by 5 bases and J by 9 bases. The CDR3 spans 15 residues. The CDR3 is CASSATSGGRGTQYF. The CDR3, as DNA: TGTGCCAGCAGCGCGACTAGCGGGGGGCGGGGAACGCAGTATTTT.

This rearrangement joins TRBV4-1 to TRBJ2-3; 8 bases line up with TRBD2. Looked up from germline, CDR1 is MGHRA and CDR2 is YSYEKL. The CDR3 length is 18 residues. V lost 0 bases and J lost 2; bases outside the gene matches: 10. CDR3 sequence: CASSQESGRLALTDTQYF. The CDR3 bases are TGCGCCAGCAGCCAAGAGTCTGGACGACTAGCGCTCACAGATACGCAGTATTTT.

This clonotype was detected only a few times. This sequence joins TRBV6-1 and TRBJ2-1; 9 bases are a match to TRBD2. V shed 4 bases, J shed 8 bases, and the junction held 6 bases outside the gene matches. CDR1 MNHNS and CDR2 SASEGT come from the germline V gene. This CDR3 contains 14 residues. CDR3 nucleotide sequence: TGTGCCAGCAGTGGAGCGGGAGGTGGCGATGAGCAGTTCTTC. It encodes CASSGAGGGDEQFF.

V is TRBV28 and J is TRBJ2-7; D may be TRBD1 (6 bases). Germline loops: CDR1 MDHEN, CDR2 SYDVKM. V was cut by 7 bases and J by 3 bases, with 13 bases left in between. CDR3 length: 13 residues. The CDR3 loop reads CASTGHLDYEQYF. As DNA, the CDR3 is TGTGCCAGCACGGGACACTTAGACTACGAGCAGTACTTC. The full variable domain, with the rest looked up from reference TRBV28 and TRBJ2-7, is DVKVTQSSRYLVKRTGEKVFLECVQDMDHENMFWYRQDPGLGLRLIYFSYDVKMKEKGDIPEGYSVSREKKERFSLILESASTNQTSMYLCASTGHLDYEQYFGPGTRLTVT.

This clonotype has only a few counts. The V gene is TRBV7-2, the J gene TRBJ2-7, with a tentative D call TRBD2 (7 bases). There are 15 residues in the CDR3. CDR1 and CDR2 from the germline V gene are SGHTA and FQGNSA. V dropped 5 bases and J dropped 4 bases, with 18 bases sitting between them. The CDR3 nucleotides are TGTGCCAGCAGCAGATTAGGGGGGGTGCGGTACGAGCAGTACTTC. It specifies CASSRLGGVRYEQYF.

This clonotype appeared a few times. A read error may be the cause here, since a much bigger clone is one base away. V and J are TRBV7-2 and TRBJ1-1; 10 bases align to TRBD1. The CDR3 sequence is 15 residues long. Germline values: CDR1 SGHTA, CDR2 FQGNSA. V shed 2 bases and J 4 bases; nucleotides not matched to a gene: 4. This CDR3 is CASSLWTGGITEAFF. DNA for the CDR3: TGTGCCAGCAGCTTATGGACAGGGGGGATCACTGAAGCTTTCTTT.

This clonotype turned up a few times. V and J are TRBV12-5 and TRBJ1-2, with no clear D. This CDR3 has 10 residues. Germline CDR1 and CDR2: LGHNT and FRNRAP. Between the trimmed V and J ends, which lost 6 bases and 8 bases, there was a span of 7 bases. CDR3 sequence reads: CASGPWGYTF. The DNA of the CDR3 is TGTGCTAGTGGCCCCTGGGGCTACACCTTC.

The chain links TRBV7-2 to TRBJ1-1; TRBD1 matches 10 bases. Losses at the gene ends were 5 bases for V and 0 bases for J; bases not matched to a gene: 6. CDR3 length equals 16 residues. Germline V gene data show CDR1 as SGHTA and CDR2 as FQGNSA. This CDR3 reads CASSERTGGMNTEAFF. The CDR3 coding sequence is TGTGCCAGCAGCGAGAGGACAGGGGGGATGAACACTGAAGCTTTCTTT.

The chain carries TRBV10-3 and TRBJ1-1; D unclear. Germline CDR1 ENHRY, CDR2 SYGVKD. CDR3 length equals 13 residues. V shed 10 bases and J shed 11 bases, with 23 bases lying between them. CDR3 DNA: TGTGCCACCCAGGAATCCTCGAGGGTAAGCGCTTTCTTT. Protein product: CATQESSRVSAFF.

The chain couples TRBV11-2 to TRBJ1-4; 7 nucleotides line up with TRBD1. V shed 1 base and J 10 bases; nucleotides not matched to a gene: 9. Germline V gene sequence: CDR1 SGHAT, CDR2 FQNNGV. This CDR3 is 15 amino acids long. The CDR3 DNA sequence: TGTGCCAGCAGCTTAGTAGGAGGGGGCTATGTAAAACTGTTTTTT. Residues: CASSLVGGGYVKLFF.

This clonotype appeared a few times. The gene calls are TRBV7-8 and TRBJ2-1; 9 nucleotides agree with TRBD1. This CDR3 is 13 amino acids long. Per germline, CDR1 SGHVS and CDR2 FQNEAQ. V lost 3 bases and J lost 9; bases outside the gene matches: 3. The CDR3 sequence is CASSLTGGTEQFF. The CDR3 DNA follows: TGTGCCAGCAGCTTGACAGGGGGAACTGAGCAGTTCTTC.